The TCR beta chain described here comes from a study of blood T cells in healthy people across ages (dated by TCRdb to between 2015 and 2016). Notes on the research overall: In model experiments, template switching captured roughly one uniquely barcoded TCR beta cDNA molecule for every two T cells. Using deep sequencing normalized with unique cDNA molecular identifiers, the study measured how TCR beta repertoire diversity changes with age. The donors were split into four age groups: young (average 16 years), middle-aged (39), aged (roughly 65) and long-lived (about 74). To avoid experimental bias, donors of different ages were randomly spread across the sequencing lanes. Two additional independent replicas of 1 million unique cDNA reads from the same blood draw were analyzed for two donors (one aged 18 to 30 and one aged 80 or older). General study outcomes and caveats: Compared with the aged group, more naive CD4+ T cells, fewer expanded clones and increased TCR diversity were shown by the long-lived group, suggesting age selection. Observed TCR beta diversity per million T cells fell roughly linearly with age, and a significant reduction was already apparent by age around 39. The percentage of naive T cells measured by flow cytometry correlated strongly with observed TCR beta diversity. Because donor CMV infection status was unknown, age-related changes in expanded clonotypes were potentially confounded. Since profiling was done on bulk unsorted PBMCs, naive and antigen-experienced compartments could not be conclusively compared. Estimates of total diversity based on one million sequenced T cells were considered lower bounds and underestimates.

Donors were 35 to 40 systemically healthy Caucasian individuals from Russia aged roughly 6 to 95 years. Each donor gave ten milliliters of peripheral blood, collected into EDTA-treated Vacutainer tubes. PBMCs were isolated by Ficoll-Paque density-gradient centrifugation, with at least 7 million obtained per sample. Total RNA was extracted from PBMCs with Trizol reagent, with at least 6 micrograms obtained per sample. The percentages of naive CD45RAhigh/CD27high T cells were determined by flow cytometry on a PBMC aliquot from every donor. The library was built by means of 5' RACE. TCRdb names Illumina HiSeq 2500 as the instrument used. A second PCR of roughly 7 to 11 cycles was performed with a sample-barcoded 5' primer and a J-beta primer mix. A unique molecular identifier was introduced onto each TCR beta cDNA molecule by a template-switch 5' adaptor carrying 12 random nucleotides. Each sample yielded at least 2.5 million CDR3-containing paired-end reads. First-strand cDNA was synthesized from all RNA with the Mint cDNA synthesis kit, primed by a TRBC-specific oligonucleotide. All cDNA was treated with uracil-DNA glycosylase and then went through a first 18-cycle PCR with the universal primers M1SS and BC2_uni_R. In the source study's methods: For normalization, 1 million high-quality reads were randomly selected from each sample, with every read carrying a distinct molecular identifier. Reads sharing molecular identifiers were discarded rather than binned into consensus sequences. MiTCR, run with a Q25 quality threshold and the strictest error-elimination algorithm, handled CDR3 identification, clonotype clustering and error correction. A nonparametric unseen species model with Euler transformation was used to estimate lower-bound total TCR beta diversity. The public reads were reprocessed in TCRdb via fastp at Q25 and MiXCR, keeping in-frame beta chains. CDR3 protein sequences are deduplicated, and each keeps its most common genes and DNA. The V and J calls here are based on TCRdb, not the publication. Recorded for this sample are approximately 800,000 distinct CDR3 sequences; about half of them occurred a single time. 15% to 20% of the sample is taken by the ten largest.

Inclusive of the bounding cysteine and phenylalanine, the CDR3 is 16 residues long. The entry retains the CDR3 DNA only, 48 bases that are in frame from base 1. The junction shows trimming of 2 bases on V and 3 bases on J, and the gene matches do not reach 6 bases of it. The germline V gene sets CDR1 to SGHRS and CDR2 to YFSETQ. To note about this clonotype: What antigen it recognizes has not been identified. Per-base quality was not reported, and no clone a single base away is much larger than it.

This TCR was recovered from a man older than 75 in good health. The chain is made from TRBV5-1 and TRBJ2-3; TRBD2 matches 10 bases in the middle. Sequenced sample: blood. The encoded CDR3 is CASSFGLAEATDTQYF. The nucleotides are TGCGCCAGCAGCTTCGGACTAGCGGAGGCTACAGATACGCAGTATTTT.